This T cell receptor (beta chain) emerged from a study of post-analysis software for immune sequencing data. Points from the study as a whole: There were roughly 5 TRBV segments more frequent in patients than controls, and TRBV5-6, TRBV5-1 and TRBV20-1 were among them.

Libraries were made from TCR beta cDNA, and they carried unique molecular identifiers. TCRdb itself ran the PCR reads through MiXCR, one entry per CDR3 protein. Seen here are about 540,000 distinct CDR3 sequences, under 40% observed once, and the top ten hold under 7%. The ends were cut back, 7 bases at V and 9 bases at J, with 16 bases in the middle. The CDR3 has 13 residues. In its sample, this clonotype was seen a few times. Its antigen is unknown. This rearrangement joins TRBV12-3 or TRBV12-4 to TRBJ2-1; D unresolved. This sequence was found in a girl aged 2 to 17 with multiple sclerosis. Sequenced sample: blood. In DNA, the CDR3 is TGTGCCAGCACCCCTATGAGAGGTGGTGAGCAGTTCTTC. Translating gives CASTPMRGGEQFF.